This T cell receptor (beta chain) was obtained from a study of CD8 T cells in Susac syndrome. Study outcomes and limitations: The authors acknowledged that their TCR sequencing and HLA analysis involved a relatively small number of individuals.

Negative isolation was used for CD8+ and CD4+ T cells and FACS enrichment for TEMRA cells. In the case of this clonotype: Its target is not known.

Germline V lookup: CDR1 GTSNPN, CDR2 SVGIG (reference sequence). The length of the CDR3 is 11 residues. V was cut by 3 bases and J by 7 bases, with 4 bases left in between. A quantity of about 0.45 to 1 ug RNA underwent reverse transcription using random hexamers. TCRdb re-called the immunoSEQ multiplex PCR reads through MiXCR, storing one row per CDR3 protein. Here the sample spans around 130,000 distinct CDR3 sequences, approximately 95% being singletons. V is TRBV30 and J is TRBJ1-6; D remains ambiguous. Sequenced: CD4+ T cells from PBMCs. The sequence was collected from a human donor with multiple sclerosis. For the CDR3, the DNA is TGTGCCTGGAGGGTCAATTCACCCCTCCACTTT. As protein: CAWRVNSPLHF.